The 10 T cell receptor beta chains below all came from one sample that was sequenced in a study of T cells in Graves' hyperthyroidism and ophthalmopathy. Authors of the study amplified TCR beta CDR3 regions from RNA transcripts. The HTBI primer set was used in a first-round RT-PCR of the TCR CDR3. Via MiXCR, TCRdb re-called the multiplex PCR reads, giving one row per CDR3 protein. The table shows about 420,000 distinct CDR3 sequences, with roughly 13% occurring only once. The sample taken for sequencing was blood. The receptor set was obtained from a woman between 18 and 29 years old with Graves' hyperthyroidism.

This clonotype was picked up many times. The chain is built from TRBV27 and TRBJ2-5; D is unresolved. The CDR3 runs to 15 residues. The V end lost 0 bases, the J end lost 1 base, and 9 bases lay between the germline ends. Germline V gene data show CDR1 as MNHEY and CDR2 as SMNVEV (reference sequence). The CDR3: CASSLSGRPQETQYF. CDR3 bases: TGTGCCAGCAGTTTATCGGGCAGACCCCAAGAGACCCAGTACTTC.

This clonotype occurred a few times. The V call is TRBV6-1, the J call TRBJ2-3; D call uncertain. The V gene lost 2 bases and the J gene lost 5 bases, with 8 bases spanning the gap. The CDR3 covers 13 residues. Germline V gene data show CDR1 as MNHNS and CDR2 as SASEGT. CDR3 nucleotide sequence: TGTGCCAGCAGTGAAACTTTCCTAGATACGCAGTATTTT. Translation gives CASSETFLDTQYF.

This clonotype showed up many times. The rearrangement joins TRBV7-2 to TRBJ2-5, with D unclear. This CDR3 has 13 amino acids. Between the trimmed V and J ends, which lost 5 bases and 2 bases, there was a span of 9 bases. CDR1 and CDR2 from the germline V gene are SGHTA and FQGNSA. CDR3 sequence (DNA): TGTGCCAGCAGCCCTCGAGTGCAAGAGACCCAGTACTTC. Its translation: CASSPRVQETQYF.

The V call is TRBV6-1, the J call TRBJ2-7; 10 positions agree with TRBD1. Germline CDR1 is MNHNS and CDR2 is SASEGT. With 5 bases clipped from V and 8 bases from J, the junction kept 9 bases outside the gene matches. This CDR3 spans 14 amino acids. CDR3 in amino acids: CASSYSGTGDQQYF. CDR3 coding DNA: TGTGCCAGCAGTTATTCCGGGACAGGGGACCAGCAGTACTTC.

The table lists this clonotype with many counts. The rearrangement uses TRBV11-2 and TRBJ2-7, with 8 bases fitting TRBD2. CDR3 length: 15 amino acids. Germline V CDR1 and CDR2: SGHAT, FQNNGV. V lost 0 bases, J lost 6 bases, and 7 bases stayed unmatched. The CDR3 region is CASSLDLWREAEQYF. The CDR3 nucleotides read TGTGCCAGCAGCTTAGATCTGTGGCGGGAGGCCGAGCAGTACTTC.

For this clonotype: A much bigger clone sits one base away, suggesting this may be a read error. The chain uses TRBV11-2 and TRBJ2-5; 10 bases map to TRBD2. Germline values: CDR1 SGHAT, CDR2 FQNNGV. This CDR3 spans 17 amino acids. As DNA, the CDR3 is TGTGCCAGCAGCTTCAGGACTAGCGGTGCCCTCCAAGAGATCCAGTACTTC. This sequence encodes CASSFRTSGALQEIQYF.

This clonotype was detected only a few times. The CDR3 region has the DNA TGTGCCAGCAGTTACGGTCTAGCGGGAGTCCGGGACACCGGGGAGCTGTTTTTT. Its translation: CASSYGLAGVRDTGELFF. V usage is TRBV6-5 and J usage is TRBJ2-2; TRBD2 aligns across 10 bases. The CDR3 runs 18 residues. CDR1 is MNHEY and CDR2 is SVGAGI in the germline V gene. Losses at the gene ends were 2 bases for V and 3 bases for J; bases not matched to a gene: 9.

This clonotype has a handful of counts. The DNA of the CDR3 is TGTGCCAGCAGCGCCCAGGGGAGACGCTATGGCTACACCTTC. Protein sequence: CASSAQGRRYGYTF. The chain couples TRBV9 to TRBJ1-2; possibly TRBD1 for D (6 bases). CDR1 SGDLS and CDR2 YYNGEE come from the germline V gene. Between the trimmed V and J ends, which lost 3 bases and 4 bases, there was a span of 13 bases. CDR3 size: 14 residues. Looking up the rest from reference TRBV9 and TRBJ1-2 gives the full variable domain: DSGVTQTPKHLITATGQRVTLRCSPRSGDLSVYWYQQSLDQGLQFLIQYYNGEERAKGNILERFSAQQFPDLHSELNLSSLELGDSALYFCASSAQGRRYGYTFGSGTRLTVV.

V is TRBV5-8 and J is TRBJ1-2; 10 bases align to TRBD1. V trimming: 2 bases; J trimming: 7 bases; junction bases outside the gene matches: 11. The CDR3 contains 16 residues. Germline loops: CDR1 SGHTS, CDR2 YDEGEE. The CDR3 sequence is CASSFGGQGEEGGYTF. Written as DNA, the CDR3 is TGTGCCAGCAGCTTTGGCGGACAGGGGGAGGAGGGTGGCTACACCTTC.

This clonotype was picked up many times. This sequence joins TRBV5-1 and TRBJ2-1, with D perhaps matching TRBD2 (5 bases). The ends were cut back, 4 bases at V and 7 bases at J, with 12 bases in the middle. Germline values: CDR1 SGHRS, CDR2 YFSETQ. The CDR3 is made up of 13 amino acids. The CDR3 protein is CASSPDSGNEQFF. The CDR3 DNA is TGCGCCAGCAGCCCGGACTCGGGGAATGAGCAGTTCTTC.